This T cell receptor beta chain appears in the sequencing data of a study of T cell repertoires in cytomegalovirus infection. One entry per CDR3 protein, called by TCRdb with MiXCR from the reads. The table lists approximately 730,000 distinct CDR3 sequences, 33% of them singletons. This clonotype showed up many times. Its antigen is as yet unknown. The TCR sequence derives from a human donor in good health (CMV status not recorded). Some clones in this sample may be carry-over from other donors' samples. The material was cultured PBMCs, obtained from culture after CMV antigen stimulation.

In DNA, the CDR3 is TGTGCCAGCAGTTCGCTAGCGGGTTCCTACGAGCAGTACTTC. As protein: CASSSLAGSYEQYF. V is TRBV7-9 and J is TRBJ2-7, with 8 nucleotides matching TRBD2. CDR1 and CDR2 (germline): SEHNR, FQNEAQ (reference sequence). The CDR3 is made up of 14 amino acids. Unmatched junction bases numbered 5, after V lost 6 bases and J lost 1 base.